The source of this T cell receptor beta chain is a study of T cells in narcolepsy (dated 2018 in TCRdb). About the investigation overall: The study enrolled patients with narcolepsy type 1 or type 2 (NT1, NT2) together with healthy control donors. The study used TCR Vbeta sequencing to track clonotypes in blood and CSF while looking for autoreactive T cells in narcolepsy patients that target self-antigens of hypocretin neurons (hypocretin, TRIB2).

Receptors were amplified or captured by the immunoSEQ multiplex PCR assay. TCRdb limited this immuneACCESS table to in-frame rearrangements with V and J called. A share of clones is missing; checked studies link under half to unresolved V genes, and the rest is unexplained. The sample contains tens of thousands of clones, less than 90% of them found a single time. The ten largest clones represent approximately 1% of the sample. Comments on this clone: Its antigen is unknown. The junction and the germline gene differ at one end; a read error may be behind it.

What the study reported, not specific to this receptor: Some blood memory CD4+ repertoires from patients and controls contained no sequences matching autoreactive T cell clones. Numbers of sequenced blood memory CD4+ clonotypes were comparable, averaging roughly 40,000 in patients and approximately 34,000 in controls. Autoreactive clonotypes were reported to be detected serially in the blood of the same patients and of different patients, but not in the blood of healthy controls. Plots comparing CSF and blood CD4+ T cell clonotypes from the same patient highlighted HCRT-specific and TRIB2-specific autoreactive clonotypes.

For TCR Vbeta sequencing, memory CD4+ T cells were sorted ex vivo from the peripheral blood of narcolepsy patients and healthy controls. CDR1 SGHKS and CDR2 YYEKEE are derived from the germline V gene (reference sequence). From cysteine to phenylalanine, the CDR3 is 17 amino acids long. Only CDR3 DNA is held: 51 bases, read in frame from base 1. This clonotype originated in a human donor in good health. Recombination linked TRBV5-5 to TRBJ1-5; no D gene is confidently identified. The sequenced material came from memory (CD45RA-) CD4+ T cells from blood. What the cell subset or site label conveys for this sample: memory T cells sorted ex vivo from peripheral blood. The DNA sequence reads TGTGCCGGCAGCTCACCAGGTTTCGATTATAGCAATCAGCCCCAGCATTTT. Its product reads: CAGSSPGFDYSNQPQHF.